Below are 27 T cell receptor beta chains sequenced from a single sample in a study of blood T cell repertoires in COVID-19. The repertoire was sequenced with immunoSEQ multiplex PCR; TCRdb's copy has only in-frame clones and lacks some. Of about 280,000 clones listed, around 88% were seen once; the top ten hold over 10%. Sample: peripheral blood. The receptor set was obtained from a woman aged 70-85 years with COVID-19, enrolled during active disease.

In its sample, this clone was seen many times. The chain links TRBV20-1 to TRBJ1-1, with D possibly TRBD1 on 5 matching bases. Trimming stripped 3 bases from V and 4 bases from J, with 18 bases between. Germline V lookup: CDR1 DFQATT, CDR2 SNEGSKA (reference sequence). The CDR3 sequence is 15 residues long. The CDR3 DNA follows: TGCAGTGCTAGTGGCAGGGAAGTGAGTGGCACTGAAGCTTTCTTT. Its translation is CSASGREVSGTEAFF.

This clone was seen repeatedly, ten times or more. The V and J genes are TRBV30 and TRBJ1-2, with D unresolved. Germline CDR1 and CDR2: GTSNPN and SVGIG (reference sequence). CDR3 length: 14 residues. V was trimmed by 2 bases and J by 2 bases, leaving 12 bases between them. CDR3 in DNA: TGTGCCTGGAGTCAAACCACCGGGAACTATGGCTACACCTTC. Its translation is CAWSQTTGNYGYTF.

The genes are TRBV7-2 and TRBJ1-2, with TRBD1 as a possible D gene (6 bases). This CDR3 contains 14 residues. The V end lost 5 bases, the J end lost 0 bases, and 10 bases lay between the germline ends. Germline CDR1 and CDR2: SGHTA and FQGNSA. CDR3 region: CASSQTGANYGYTF. CDR3 in DNA: TGTGCCAGCAGCCAGACAGGAGCTAACTATGGCTACACCTTC.

The rearrangement links TRBV29-1 to TRBJ2-3, with a tentative D call TRBD2 (5 bases). The CDR3 length is 18 residues. V lost 2 bases to trimming and J lost 0 bases, with 21 bases between them. CDR1 and CDR2 from the germline V gene are SQVTM and ANQGSEA. CDR3 sequence (DNA): TGCAGCGTTGAAAGGCATTTTGAGCGGCCGGTTAGCACAGATACGCAGTATTTT. It specifies CSVERHFERPVSTDTQYF.

The chain joins TRBV19 to TRBJ1-1; perhaps TRBD1 as D (5 bases). CDR1 is LNHDA and CDR2 is SQIVND in the germline V gene (reference sequence). The CDR3 has 14 amino acids. The V end was cut by 7 bases, the J end by 1 base, with 13 bases between. The CDR3: CASNPGRENTEAFF. The CDR3, as DNA: TGTGCCAGTAATCCGGGCAGGGAGAACACTGAAGCTTTCTTT.

J is TRBJ2-7 and V is TRBV5-4; possible D gene TRBD2, 5 bases. The V gene's germline CDR1 is SGHNT and CDR2 YYREEE (reference sequence). Trimming stripped 2 bases from V and 3 bases from J, with 6 bases between. This CDR3 spans 12 amino acids. The CDR3: CASSFGLYEQYF. DNA of the CDR3: TGTGCCAGCAGCTTTGGACTCTACGAGCAGTACTTC.

CDR3 nucleotide sequence: TGCGCCAGCAGCCAACAGGGTTACGAAAACACCATATATTTT. Translation gives CASSQQGYENTIYF. The rearrangement links TRBV5-1 to TRBJ1-3, with D possibly being TRBD1 (6 bases). The CDR3 contains 14 residues. In germline, CDR1 is SGHRS, CDR2 YFSETQ. V was cut by 4 bases and J by 6 bases, with 14 bases left in between.

This clone was found a few times. This chain connects TRBV9 to TRBJ2-2; D might be TRBD2 (5 bases). V was trimmed by 3 bases and J by 4 bases, leaving 13 bases between them. From germline, CDR1 is SGDLS and CDR2 YYNGEE. This CDR3 contains 15 residues. In nucleotides, the CDR3 is TGTGCCAGCAGCGATCTCAGGACTCCCACCGGGGAGCTGTTTTTT. It encodes CASSDLRTPTGELFF. Based on the CDR3 plus reference TRBV9 and TRBJ2-2, the full variable domain is DSGVTQTPKHLITATGQRVTLRCSPRSGDLSVYWYQQSLDQGLQFLIQYYNGEERAKGNILERFSAQQFPDLHSELNLSSLELGDSALYFCASSDLRTPTGELFFGEGSRLTVL.

This clone occurred once. The chain has TRBV27 and TRBJ1-1; the match to TRBD1 covers 9 bases. Germline loops: CDR1 MNHEY, CDR2 SMNVEV (reference sequence). V lost 5 bases, J lost 3 bases, and 10 bases stayed unmatched. The CDR3 has 16 residues. For the CDR3, the DNA is TGTGCCAGCAGTGTCCTCACAGGGGGCGCATACACTGAAGCTTTCTTT. Its protein product is CASSVLTGGAYTEAFF.

The V and J genes are TRBV7-6 and TRBJ2-7; TRBD1 agrees at 7 bases. With 8 bases clipped from V and 3 bases from J, the junction kept 7 bases outside the gene matches. The CDR3 has 13 amino acids. In germline, CDR1 is SGHVS, CDR2 FNYEAQ. The CDR3 here is CASSRTGLYEQYF. The CDR3 DNA reads TGTGCCAGCTCCCGGACAGGACTCTACGAGCAGTACTTC.

The V and J genes are TRBV12-1 and TRBJ1-5. TRBV12-1 is assigned pseudogene status. The CDR3 has 15 amino acids. CDR3 in DNA: TGTGCCAGCAGCTTTGGTGGAGATAGCAATCAGCCCCAGCATTTT. Residues: CASSFGGDSNQPQHF.

CDR3 DNA: TGTGCCAGCAGCTTAGATAATACCAGTGGCTACACCTTC. Translation gives CASSLDNTSGYTF. V gene TRBV7-2 combines with J gene TRBJ1-2; D call uncertain. V gave up 1 base and J gave up 7 bases, with 10 bases separating them. Germline CDR1 SGHTA, CDR2 FQGNSA. The CDR3 contains 13 residues. The full variable domain, completed using reference TRBV7-2 and TRBJ1-2, is GAGVSQSPSNKVTEKGKDVELRCDPISGHTALYWYRQSLGQGLEFLIYFQGNSAPDKSGLPSDRFSAERTGGSVSTLTIQRTQQEDSAVYLCASSLDNTSGYTFGSGTRLTVV.

The DNA of the CDR3 is TGCGCCAGCAGCCAAGACGCAGCGGGGGGGACCCAGTACTTC. It encodes CASSQDAAGGTQYF. The V gene is TRBV4-1, the J gene TRBJ2-5; 9 positions match TRBD2. Trimming took 0 bases from V and 7 from J; bases not matched to a gene: 3. The V gene's germline CDR1 is MGHRA and CDR2 YSYEKL. This CDR3 has 14 amino acids.

Only a few counts were recorded for this clone. This chain connects TRBV7-2 to TRBJ1-2; 8 bases match TRBD1. This CDR3 is built from 14 residues. With 0 bases clipped from V and 8 bases from J, the junction kept 5 bases outside the gene matches. Germline V gene sequence: CDR1 SGHTA, CDR2 FQGNSA. In DNA, the CDR3 is TGTGCCAGCAGCTTAGCGGCAGGGGGCGTGGGCTACACCTTC. Amino acids: CASSLAAGGVGYTF.

The V and J genes are TRBV6-6 and TRBJ2-5; no clear D. There are 13 residues in the CDR3. Germline V gene sequence: CDR1 MNHNY, CDR2 SVGAGI (reference sequence). The V end was cut by 2 bases, the J end by 3 bases, with 7 bases between. CDR3 amino acids: CASSYVSKETQYF. CDR3 coding DNA: TGTGCCAGCAGTTACGTCTCTAAAGAGACCCAGTACTTC.

The chain is built from TRBV4-3 and TRBJ1-2; the D gene is possibly TRBD1 (5 bases). Looked up from germline, CDR1 is LGHNA and CDR2 is YSLEER. The V end lost 0 bases, the J end lost 0 bases, and 8 bases lay between the germline ends. This CDR3 is 15 amino acids long. The CDR3 DNA reads as TGCGCCAGCAGCCAAGAAAGGGGAACTAACTATGGCTACACCTTC. It specifies CASSQERGTNYGYTF.

The rearrangement links TRBV9 to TRBJ1-5; TRBD1 might be the D (5 bases). V lost 2 bases to trimming and J lost 3 bases, with 15 bases between them. Germline values: CDR1 SGDLS, CDR2 YYNGEE. This CDR3 comprises 16 residues. This CDR3 is CASSVYRNRNNQPQHF. In nucleotides, the CDR3 is TGTGCCAGCAGCGTTTACCGTAACAGGAACAATCAGCCCCAGCATTTT.

This clone was seen only a few times. The V gene is TRBV12-5, the J gene TRBJ2-5, with 10 bases fitting TRBD2. V shed 7 bases and J 2 bases; nucleotides not matched to a gene: 13. This CDR3 is 17 amino acids long. Germline-derived CDR1 and CDR2 are LGHNT and FRNRAP. The CDR3 sequence is CASVQAASGGPQETQYF. CDR3 DNA: TGTGCTAGTGTTCAGGCCGCTAGCGGGGGCCCTCAAGAGACCCAGTACTTC.

The rearrangement joins TRBV19 to TRBJ1-2; the D gene is possibly TRBD1 (5 bases). The V gene lost 5 bases and the J gene lost 1 base, with 14 bases spanning the gap. The CDR3 contains 15 residues. In germline, CDR1 is LNHDA, CDR2 SQIVND (reference sequence). The DNA for the CDR3 is TGTGCCAGTAGTCCAGACAGATATAATAACTATGGCTACACCTTC. Amino acid sequence: CASSPDRYNNYGYTF.

The chain employs TRBV2 and TRBJ1-2; 8 positions match TRBD1. CDR1 and CDR2 from the germline V gene are SNHLY and FYNNEI. This CDR3 region has 15 residues. V dropped 6 bases and J dropped 4; count of bases not matched to a gene: 10. As DNA, the CDR3 is TGTGCCAGCAGCCCCGGACAGGGTGGGGGCTATGGCTACACCTTC. Translating it yields CASSPGQGGGYGYTF.

The rearrangement joins TRBV6-2 or TRBV6-3 to TRBJ2-3, with D maybe TRBD1 (6 bases). Trimming removed 0 bases from V and 2 bases from J, with 12 bases in between. CDR1 is MNHEY, CDR2 SVGEGT, per germline. The CDR3 is 16 amino acids. The DNA of the CDR3 is TGTGCCAGCAGTTACTCGAGTCGGGGACACACAGATACGCAGTATTTT. Residues: CASSYSSRGHTDTQYF.

The chain recombines TRBV3-1 (or the pseudogene TRBV3-2) with TRBJ1-1, with 8 bases aligning to TRBD1. Germline V gene data show CDR1 as LGHDT and CDR2 as YNNKEL (reference sequence). The V gene end was trimmed by 4 bases and the J gene end by 1 base; junction bases not matched to a gene: 11. The CDR3 totals 17 residues. CDR3 in DNA: TGTGCCAGCAGCCCCTCCGGCAGGGGGCTCGGGAACACTGAAGCTTTCTTT. It translates to CASSPSGRGLGNTEAFF.

The rearrangement uses TRBV12-5 and TRBJ2-1; perhaps TRBD2 as D (5 bases). Germline assignment: CDR1 LGHNT and CDR2 FRNRAP. Deletions cut 3 bases from V and 3 bases from J, with 21 bases between. The length of the CDR3 is 18 residues. CDR3 sequence: CASGFLLPEAAHYNEQFF. DNA of the CDR3: TGTGCTAGTGGTTTCCTCCTCCCTGAAGCGGCGCACTACAATGAGCAGTTCTTC.

V gene TRBV28 combines with J gene TRBJ1-2; possible D gene TRBD1, 5 bases. The CDR3 sequence is 12 residues long. V lost 8 bases, J lost 8 bases, and 15 bases lay in between. Germline assignment: CDR1 MDHEN and CDR2 SYDVKM. CDR3 loop: CASGSWTQGYTF. The CDR3 DNA reads as TGTGCCAGCGGTAGTTGGACACAAGGCTACACCTTC.

This sequence joins TRBV15 and TRBJ1-2; D not resolved. The CDR3 length is 16 residues. Looked up from germline, CDR1 is LNHNV and CDR2 is YYDKDF (reference sequence). The V and J ends lost 0 bases and 2 bases respectively, with 13 bases between them. DNA for the CDR3: TGTGCCACCAGCAGAGAGGCCATCAGGTTAAACTATGGCTACACCTTC. Protein sequence: CATSREAIRLNYGYTF.

This chain uses TRBV2 with TRBJ2-1; 9 bases are a match to TRBD2. CDR3 size: 14 residues. Germline lookup yields CDR1 SNHLY and CDR2 FYNNEI. V was pared by 6 bases and J by 0 bases, with 0 bases of the junction left unmatched. This CDR3 is CASRLAGSYNEQFF. In DNA, the CDR3 is TGTGCCAGCAGACTAGCGGGCTCCTACAATGAGCAGTTCTTC. Full variable domain (missing parts from reference TRBV2 and TRBJ2-1): EPEVTQTPSHQVTQMGQEVILRCVPISNHLYFYWYRQILGQKVEFLVSFYNNEISEKSEIFDDQFSVERPDGSNFTLKIRSTKLEDSAMYFCASRLAGSYNEQFFGPGTRLTVL.

In its sample, this clone was seen a few times. The chain carries TRBV6-2 or TRBV6-3 and TRBJ2-7; 11 nucleotides agree with TRBD2. CDR1 and CDR2 (germline): MNHEY, SVGEGT. Losses at the gene ends were 6 bases for V and 3 bases for J; bases not matched to a gene: 7. The CDR3 loop spans 15 amino acids. The CDR3, as DNA: TGTGCCAGCAGCCTTAGCGGGGGGGCCTTCTACGAGCAGTACTTC. The encoded protein is CASSLSGGAFYEQYF.